These 5 T cell receptor beta chains originate from one sample sequenced in a study of blood T cell repertoires in COVID-19. TCRdb's copy holds only in-frame clones and misses some; the assay was immunoSEQ multiplex PCR. The table lists approximately 50,000 clones, roughly 86% of them singletons, with approximately 8.8% in the top ten. Sequencing was performed on peripheral blood. The receptors were sampled from a man older than 75 with active or convalescent COVID-19.

The chain joins TRBV10-3 to TRBJ2-7; the match to TRBD1 covers 8 bases. The length of the CDR3 is 13 residues. Germline V CDR1 and CDR2: ENHRY, SYGVKD. Trimming cost V 7 bases and J 6 bases; bases outside gene matches: 8. The CDR3 region is CAITPTGGIEQYF. The CDR3 DNA reads as TGTGCCATCACCCCTACAGGGGGGATCGAGCAGTACTTC.

V usage is TRBV30 and J usage is TRBJ2-7; D ambiguous. Germline V CDR1 and CDR2: GTSNPN, SVGIG (reference sequence). The CDR3 is 16 amino acids. Trimming stripped 3 bases from V and 1 base from J, with 19 bases between. CDR3 sequence: CAWSASRSFISYEQYF. The CDR3 region has the DNA TGTGCCTGGAGCGCCTCCCGGAGCTTTATTTCCTACGAGCAGTACTTC.

The rearrangement links TRBV5-1 to TRBJ2-7; 9 bases fit TRBD1. Germline V gives CDR1 SGHRS, CDR2 YFSETQ. The V gene end was trimmed by 2 bases and the J gene end by 0 bases; junction bases not matched to a gene: 3. This CDR3 comprises 15 residues. In DNA, the CDR3 is TGCGCCAGCAGCTTTCTGACAGGGGGCTCCTACGAGCAGTACTTC. Its translation is CASSFLTGGSYEQYF.

J is TRBJ2-1 and V is TRBV12-5; 9 bases fit TRBD1. The CDR3 is 22 amino acids. The trim removed 0 bases at V and 7 bases at J, leaving 25 bases unmatched. Germline V CDR1 and CDR2: LGHNT, FRNRAP. CDR3 in DNA: TGTGCTAGTGGTTTGGTACTTCGGACAGGGGTATATAGCGTCGGGAGTACGAATGAGCAGTTCTTC. It is translated as CASGLVLRTGVYSVGSTNEQFF.

V usage is TRBV6-6 and J usage is TRBJ2-7; 10 positions match TRBD1. V was pared by 6 bases and J by 2 bases, with 4 bases of the junction left unmatched. The CDR3 has 14 residues. CDR1 and CDR2 (germline): MNHNY, SVGAGI (reference sequence). Written as DNA, the CDR3 is TGTGCCAGCAGACCCGGACAGGGGGCCTACGAGCAGTACTTC. Translated: CASRPGQGAYEQYF.